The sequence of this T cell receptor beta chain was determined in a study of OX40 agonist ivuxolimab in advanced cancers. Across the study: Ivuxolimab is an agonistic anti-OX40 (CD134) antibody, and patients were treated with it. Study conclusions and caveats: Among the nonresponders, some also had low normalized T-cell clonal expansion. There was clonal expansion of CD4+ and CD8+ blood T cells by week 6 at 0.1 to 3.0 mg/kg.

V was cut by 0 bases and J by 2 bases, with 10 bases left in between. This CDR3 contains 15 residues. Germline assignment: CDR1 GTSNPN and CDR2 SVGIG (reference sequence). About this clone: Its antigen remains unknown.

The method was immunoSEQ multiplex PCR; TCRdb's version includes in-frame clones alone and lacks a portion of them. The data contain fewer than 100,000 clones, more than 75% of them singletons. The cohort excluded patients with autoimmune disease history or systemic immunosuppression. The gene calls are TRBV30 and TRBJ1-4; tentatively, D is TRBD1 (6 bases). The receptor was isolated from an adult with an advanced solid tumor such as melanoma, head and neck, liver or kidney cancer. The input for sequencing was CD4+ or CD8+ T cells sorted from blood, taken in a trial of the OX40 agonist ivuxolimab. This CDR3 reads CAWSVSGATNEKLFF. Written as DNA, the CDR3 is TGTGCCTGGAGTGTTTCAGGGGCGACTAATGAAAAACTGTTTTTT.